The clone carrying this T cell receptor (beta chain) has more than one count but fewer than ten. The protocol was immunoSEQ multiplex PCR, while the TCRdb copy is restricted to in-frame clones and leaves out a portion. The data show around 40,000 clones, with 90% seen just once and around 0.48% held by the top ten. The sample comes from a study of T cell changes during pregnancy in multiple sclerosis. The CDR3 has 13 residues. Trimming shortened V by 1 base and J by 7 bases, and 5 bases separated the two germline ends. Looked up from germline, CDR1 is SGHAT and CDR2 is FQNNGV. This sample comprised CD4+ T cells from peripheral blood mononuclear cells, obtained in the first trimester of pregnancy. The sequence came from a female donor in good health, enrolled as a control in a pregnancy study. The chain carries TRBV11-2 and TRBJ1-6; D is undetermined. CDR3 sequence: CASSLASNSPLHF. In DNA form, the CDR3 reads TGTGCCAGCAGCTTAGCCTCCAATTCACCCCTCCACTTT.